These 13 T cell receptor beta chains were all obtained from the same sample, sequenced in a study of T-cell memory formation after mild COVID-19. TCRdb passed the 5' RACE reads through MiXCR, listing each CDR3 protein once. Among a few hundred thousand distinct CDR3 sequences, more than 20% were seen once, and the ten largest hold approximately 12%. Sequencing was performed on PBMCs or a T cell subset sorted from them (not recorded which). The receptors here all came from an adult woman who had mild COVID-19 (a few samples of this study predate the infection). Cell type and time point are not known.

Only a few counts were recorded for this clonotype. This chain connects TRBV30 to TRBJ2-3, with 7 bases that match TRBD2. The CDR3 consists of 13 residues. Per germline, CDR1 GTSNPN and CDR2 SVGIG (reference sequence). The V and J ends lost 8 bases and 4 bases, in that order; junction bases with no gene match: 9. Here the CDR3 DNA reads TGTGCCCTCCACCCCCGGGGGGCAGATACGCAGTATTTT. The encoded protein is CALHPRGADTQYF. The full variable domain, its missing parts supplied by reference TRBV30 and TRBJ2-3, is SQTIHQWPATLVQPVGSPLSLECTVEGTSNPNLYWYRQAAGRGLQLLFYSVGIGQISSEVPQNLSASRPQDRQFILSSKKLLLSDSGFYLCALHPRGADTQYFGPGTRLTVL.

The J gene is TRBJ1-2, the V gene TRBV29-1, with 7 bases aligning to TRBD1. The CDR3 covers 14 residues. Losses at the gene ends were 1 base for V and 2 bases for J; bases not matched to a gene: 4. Germline loops: CDR1 SQVTM, CDR2 ANQGSEA. CDR3 sequence: CSVEGGQRNYGYTF. In nucleotides, the CDR3 is TGCAGCGTTGAAGGGGGACAGCGGAACTATGGCTACACCTTC.

This clonotype occurred a few times. The chain links TRBV6-6 to TRBJ1-3, with D unresolved. Trimming cost V 4 bases and J 0 bases, with 7 bases left between them. The CDR3 runs to 14 residues. From germline, CDR1 is MNHNY and CDR2 SVGAGI (reference sequence). CDR3 bases: TGTGCCAGCAGTTCCGGTGTCTCTGGAAACACCATATATTTT. Translation gives CASSSGVSGNTIYF.

This clonotype was seen a few times. This rearrangement joins TRBV20-1 to TRBJ2-1; TRBD2 agrees at 7 bases. The CDR3 length is 16 residues. The junction had 12 bases not matched to a gene; V was cut back by 0 bases and J by 7 bases. Germline CDR1 DFQATT, CDR2 SNEGSKA (reference sequence). CDR3 sequence: CSARDLRREIGNEQFF. CDR3 nucleotides: TGCAGTGCTAGAGATCTGAGGCGGGAGATTGGGAATGAGCAGTTCTTC.

This rearrangement joins TRBV7-9 to TRBJ2-7; TRBD1 aligns across 10 bases. CDR3 length: 15 amino acids. The V and J ends lost 1 base and 2 bases, in that order; junction bases with no gene match: 2. Germline assignment: CDR1 SEHNR and CDR2 FQNEAQ (reference sequence). The CDR3 DNA sequence: TGTGCCAGCAGCTTAGAAGGACAGGGGGCCTACGAGCAGTACTTC. As protein: CASSLEGQGAYEQYF.

The J gene is TRBJ2-2, the V gene TRBV5-6; tentatively, D is TRBD1 (5 bases). This CDR3 is built from 12 residues. Germline-derived CDR1 and CDR2 are SGHDT and YYEEEE. Trimming took off 0 bases at V and 9 bases at J, with 6 bases between the two ends. The DNA of the CDR3 is TGTGCCAGCAGCTTGGAGGGGTGGGAGCTGTTTTTT. It codes for CASSLEGWELFF.

This sequence joins TRBV15 and TRBJ1-2; tentatively, D is TRBD1 (6 bases). The ends were cut back, 3 bases at V and 4 bases at J, with 15 bases in the middle. The CDR3 contains 15 residues. Looked up from germline, CDR1 is LNHNV and CDR2 is YYDKDF (reference sequence). This chain's CDR3 is CATSSPQGGGYGYTF. CDR3 bases: TGTGCCACCAGCAGCCCACAGGGAGGTGGCTATGGCTACACCTTC.

The V call is TRBV12-3 or TRBV12-4, the J call TRBJ2-7; a possible D gene is TRBD2 (6 bases). This CDR3 is built from 16 residues. Deletions cut 5 bases from V and 4 bases from J, with 21 bases between. CDR3 in DNA: TGTGCCAGCAGTCCCCTGTATGGGGACTCGGGATACGAGCAGTACTTC. Translation gives CASSPLYGDSGYEQYF.

The rearrangement joins TRBV5-8 to TRBJ2-5; no clear D. Trimming took off 0 bases at V and 0 bases at J, with 18 bases between the two ends. Germline loops: CDR1 SGHTS, CDR2 YDEGEE. The CDR3 contains 18 residues. DNA of the CDR3: TGTGCCAGCAGCTTGGGGTCGACATCACCGAGGTACCAAGAGACCCAGTACTTC. This translates into CASSLGSTSPRYQETQYF.

The rearrangement joins TRBV6-4 to TRBJ2-1, with D possibly matching TRBD2 (5 bases). CDR1 and CDR2 from the germline V gene are MRHNA and SNTAGT. The CDR3 is made up of 15 amino acids. V was cut by 8 bases and J by 5 bases, with 19 bases left in between. CDR3 nucleotide sequence: TGTGCCAGCTCCCCGGAGACTACTCCTAACAATGAGCAGTTCTTC. Translating it yields CASSPETTPNNEQFF.

This clonotype occurred a few times. The V call is TRBV7-9, the J call TRBJ2-7, with 8 bases fitting TRBD1. This CDR3 has 15 residues. The V gene end was trimmed by 4 bases and the J gene end by 2 bases; junction bases not matched to a gene: 7. Germline loops: CDR1 SEHNR, CDR2 FQNEAQ (reference sequence). CDR3 protein: CASSSEDRGPYEQYF. Here the CDR3 DNA reads TGTGCCAGCAGCTCCGAAGACAGGGGCCCCTACGAGCAGTACTTC.

A few counts support this clonotype. The V and J genes are TRBV6-5 and TRBJ1-1, with unresolved D. Germline V gene data show CDR1 as MNHEY and CDR2 as SVGAGI. The V gene lost 7 bases and the J gene lost 1 base, with 13 bases spanning the gap. The CDR3 contains 14 residues. The chain's CDR3 is CASNLNSGNTEAFF. DNA for the CDR3: TGTGCCAGCAATCTGAACAGTGGGAACACTGAAGCTTTCTTT.

This clonotype occurred a few times. The chain combines TRBV30 with TRBJ1-2; TRBD1 agrees at 8 bases. V gave up 0 bases and J gave up 5 bases; unmatched junction bases: 5. The CDR3 loop spans 14 amino acids. Per germline, CDR1 GTSNPN and CDR2 SVGIG (reference sequence). DNA for the CDR3: TGTGCCTGGAGTGTGGACAGGGCGGATTATGGCTACACCTTC. Protein product: CAWSVDRADYGYTF.